This T cell receptor beta chain came from a study of CD8 T cells in ankylosing spondylitis. Study-level results: What appeared characteristic of ankylosing spondylitis blood was a TCR beta motif of fewer than ten highly homologous variants. Reported data indicate significant enrichment of disease-linked clones within matched ankylosing spondylitis synovial fluid.

This clonotype appeared many times. Its specificity is not known. In making TCR beta libraries, quantitative 5'-RACE with molecular barcodes was used. TCRdb re-derived calls from the 5' RACE reads in MiXCR, one entry per CDR3 protein. The sample lists fewer than 550,000 distinct CDR3 sequences, approximately 5% occurring once. Sequences were obtained from blood, either unsorted or a sorted T cell fraction (not recorded which). The receptor was derived from a male donor with ankylosing spondylitis.

The CDR3 nucleotides read TGTGCCAGCAGTTCTATTTGGACCCTGGAAGCTTTCTTT. Its translation is CASSSIWTLEAFF. The chain has TRBV6-5 and TRBJ1-1; D call uncertain. Germline CDR1 is MNHEY and CDR2 is SVGAGI. Trimming stripped 4 bases from V and 8 bases from J, with 14 bases between. The CDR3 has 13 residues.